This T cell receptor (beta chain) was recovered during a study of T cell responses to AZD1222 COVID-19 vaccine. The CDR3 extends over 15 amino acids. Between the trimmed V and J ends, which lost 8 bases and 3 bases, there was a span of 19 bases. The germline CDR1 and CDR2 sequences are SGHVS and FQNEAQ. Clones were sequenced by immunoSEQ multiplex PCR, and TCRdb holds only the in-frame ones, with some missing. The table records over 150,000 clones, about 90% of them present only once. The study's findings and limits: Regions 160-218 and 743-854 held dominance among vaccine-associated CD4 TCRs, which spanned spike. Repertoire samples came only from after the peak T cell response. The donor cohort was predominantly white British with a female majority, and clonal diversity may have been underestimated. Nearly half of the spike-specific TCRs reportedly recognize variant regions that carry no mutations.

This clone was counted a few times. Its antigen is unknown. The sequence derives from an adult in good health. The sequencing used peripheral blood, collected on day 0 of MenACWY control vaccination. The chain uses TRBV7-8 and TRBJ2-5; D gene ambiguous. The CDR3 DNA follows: TGTGCCAGCGGCCCCGTTGGTCAAGGGAAAGAGACCCAGTACTTC. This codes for CASGPVGQGKETQYF.